The clone carrying this T cell receptor (beta chain) appeared many times. Germline trimming cut 5 bases from V and 3 bases from J; bases unmatched to any gene: 13. The CDR3 is 17 amino acids. The germline V gene encodes CDR1 SGHAT and CDR2 FQDESV (reference sequence). Specified time point: newly diagnosed GD, antithyroid drugs for less than 3 months. Generation of the TCR library employed RNA extracted from PBMCs. The data originate from a study of regulatory T cells in long-lasting Graves disease. Building the TCR beta libraries relied on iRepertoire HTBI primers, and CDR3 regions underwent Arm-PCR. Using its own MiXCR run on the multiplex PCR reads, TCRdb lists one record per CDR3 protein. The sample records about 530,000 distinct CDR3 sequences, roughly a sixth being singletons. This sample also appeared in a second study, on T cells in Graves' hyperthyroidism and ophthalmopathy.

This chain joins TRBV11-1 and TRBJ2-3, with 8 bases lining up with TRBD2. The origin of this receptor is a woman aged 35-65 years with Graves disease. The input for sequencing was peripheral blood mononuclear cells (PBMCs), taken at new diagnosis, from a patient treated with antithyroid drugs. The CDR3 DNA sequence: TGTGCCAGCAGCCCTACGGGAGGGGAGCGGTGGACAGATACGCAGTATTTT. This codes for CASSPTGGERWTDTQYF. Looking up the rest from reference TRBV11-1 and TRBJ2-3 gives the full variable domain: EAEVAQSPRYKITEKSQAVAFWCDPISGHATLYWYRQILGQGPELLVQFQDESVVDDSQLPKDRFSAERLKGVDSTLKIQPAELGDSAMYLCASSPTGGERWTDTQYFGPGTRLTVL.